One sample yielded the 4 T cell receptor beta chains listed below, sequenced in a study of glioma-infiltrating T cells after dendritic cell vaccination (dated by TCRdb to the mid-2010s). Reading the label with the study, this specimen's time point is: after dendritic cell vaccination, including at tumor progression/relapse. The protocol used for the library was the immunoSEQ multiplex PCR assay. TCRdb re-hosts the immuneACCESS table, in-frame sequences only. Its copies lack some clones; in the studies checked, an unresolved V gene accounts for under half of them, and the cause for the rest is not known. The sample table contains more than 75,000 clones; only one count was recorded for 80% to 85% of them. The top ten hold about 6.8% of the sample. The sample was blood, taken after dendritic cell vaccination. The receptor source for this set is a human donor with glioblastoma.

The rearrangement uses TRBV28 and TRBJ1-2, with 9 bases matching TRBD1. The CDR3 consists of 13 residues. V gave up 6 bases and J gave up 5 bases; unmatched junction bases: 4. Germline V gene lookup returns CDR1 MDHEN and CDR2 SYDVKM. DNA of the CDR3: TGTGCCAGCAGCCCGGACAGGGGATATGGCTACACCTTC. The encoded protein is CASSPDRGYGYTF.

The chain has TRBV29-1 and TRBJ1-4; D remains unclear. Trimming cost V 5 bases and J 0 bases, with 4 bases left between them. Germline-derived CDR1 and CDR2 are SQVTM and ANQGSEA. CDR3 size: 12 residues. The CDR3 reads CSVSATNEKLFF. The DNA of the CDR3 is TGCAGCGTTTCAGCAACTAATGAAAAACTGTTTTTT.

This chain uses TRBV6-6 with TRBJ2-7; 8 bases are a match to TRBD2. The CDR3 sequence is 14 residues long. The V gene's germline CDR1 is MNHNY and CDR2 SVGAGI (reference sequence). Trimming removed 6 bases from V and 7 bases from J; junction bases left unmatched: 11. The CDR3 here is CASSSGTRFWEQYF. DNA of the CDR3: TGTGCCAGCAGCTCCGGGACTAGATTTTGGGAGCAGTACTTC.

The chain couples TRBV5-8 to TRBJ2-7; no clear D. The V end was cut by 4 bases, the J end by 4 bases, with 6 bases between. The length of the CDR3 is 11 residues. CDR1 is SGHTS and CDR2 is YDEGEE in the germline V gene. The CDR3 sequence is CASSRTYEQYF. The CDR3 nucleotides read TGTGCCAGCAGCCGAACTTACGAGCAGTACTTC.